Each of the 8 T cell receptor delta chains below was sequenced from the same sample in a study of delta chain sequences of gamma delta T cells. TCRdb reprocessed the PCR reads through CATT. This sample has approximately 3,000 delta-chain clones, with roughly three fifths found just once. The sample comprised a tumor sample. The receptors were gathered from a human donor with breast cancer.

For this clone: One junction end does not reproduce the germline sequence, and a read error may be involved. This chain links TRDV2 with TRDJ1; TRDD3 matches 8 bases. Germline values: CDR1 GEAIGNYY, CDR2 EKD. The CDR3 runs to 14 residues. The DNA of the CDR3 is TGTGCCTGTGATCTACTGGGGGGCACCCAAAAAATCATTTTT. Its protein product is CACDLLGGTQKIIF.

This clone was observed once. The J gene was recorded as TRDJ1; no V gene was called. This CDR3 has 21 residues. The DNA for the CDR3 is TGTTCTGTCTACTATACACATCTCACGCTGCCGATGAGAGCTGTCATCGATAAACTCATCTTT. This gives the protein CSVYYTHLTLPMRAVIDKLIF.

With respect to this clone: A far larger clone is only one base removed, so a read error is likely. Other nucleotide sequences in the sample specify the same CDR3. V gene TRDV2 combines with J gene TRDJ1; D is uncertain. Trimming shortened V by 1 base and J by 0 bases, and 20 bases separated the two germline ends. The CDR3 has 18 amino acids. Germline V gene data show CDR1 as GEAIGNYY and CDR2 as EKD. CDR3 in amino acids: CACDTLLDRSEYTDKLIF. The CDR3 region has the DNA TGTGCCTGTGACACTTTACTTGATCGATCGGAGTACACCGATAAACTCATCTTT.

Points on this clone: Compared with germline, one end of the junction differs, possibly owing to a read error. The chain uses TRDV2 and TRDJ1; TRDD3 aligns across 7 bases. The germline V gene encodes CDR1 GEAIGNYY and CDR2 EKD. The length of the CDR3 is 15 residues. The CDR3 bases are TGTGCCGGTGACGAAGGCACTGGGGATAAAGGGAAGATGATCTTT. Translated, it gives CAGDEGTGDKGKMIF.

Written as DNA, the CDR3 is TGTGCCTGTGACACCGTGTCAAGGGATCGCGCCCGTCCTTACATCGATAAACTCATCTTT. The encoded protein is CACDTVSRDRARPYIDKLIF. The chain has TRDV2 and TRDJ1; the D gene is possibly TRDD3 (5 bases). The CDR3 extends over 20 amino acids. Germline V gene lookup returns CDR1 GEAIGNYY and CDR2 EKD. V was cut by 0 bases and J by 4 bases, with 29 bases left in between.

This clone was seen a handful of times. The protein given by TCRdb reflects a much larger clone and differs at residue 14 from this DNA's translation, likely from a read error; the protein shown is the DNA's translation. This chain links TRAV29/DV5 with TRDJ1, with 11 nucleotides matching TRDD3. Germline CDR1 reads NSMFDY; CDR2 reads ISSIKDK. The CDR3 covers 17 residues. DNA of the CDR3: TGTGCAGCATCATTTCCGTGGGGGATACGGGACACCGATACACTCATCTTT. This encodes CAASFPWGIRDTDTLIF.

The chain uses TRDV2 and TRDJ1, with 10 positions matching TRDD3. The CDR3 extends over 20 amino acids. In germline, CDR1 is GEAIGNYY, CDR2 EKD. V lost 3 bases and J lost 0; bases outside the gene matches: 18. CDR3 amino acids: CACDDLGGYEKPKHTDKLIF. CDR3 nucleotides: TGTGCCTGTGACGATTTAGGGGGATACGAGAAACCGAAACACACCGATAAACTCATCTTT.

This clone showed up just a few times. The protein TCRdb lists belongs to a much larger clone and differs from this DNA's translation at residue 10, which points to a read error; the protein shown is made from the DNA. V usage is TRDV2 and J usage is TRDJ1, with D possibly matching TRDD3 (6 bases). The germline V and J ends were trimmed by 0 bases and 2 bases, with 12 bases remaining between them. Germline lookup yields CDR1 GEAIGNYY and CDR2 EKD. This CDR3 comprises 15 residues. CDR3 bases: TGTGCCTGTGACACCGTTGGGGGTCCTACCGATAAACTCATCTTT. Amino acids: CACDTVGGPTDKLIF.